A single sample gave rise to the 32 T cell receptor beta chains below, sequenced in a study of T cell repertoires in ileal Crohn's disease. The protocol was immunoSEQ multiplex PCR, while the TCRdb copy is restricted to in-frame clones and leaves out a portion. The sample lists roughly 8,000 clones, 65% to 90% seen once, with 9.5% to 12% in the top ten. Time point: inflamed ileum from the surgical specimen. The sample consisted of ileal tissue. Every receptor here comes from an adult with Crohn's disease.

As DNA, the CDR3 is TGTGCCAGCAGTTTAGTAGCTCCGGGCGAAAAACTGTTTTTT. Translating gives CASSLVAPGEKLFF. The rearrangement joins TRBV28 to TRBJ1-4; D gene unclear. This CDR3 spans 14 amino acids. V lost 2 bases and J lost 8, with 12 bases in between. Germline CDR1 MDHEN, CDR2 SYDVKM.

The chain links TRBV2 to TRBJ1-1; D is unresolved. The CDR3 extends over 13 amino acids. Germline lookup yields CDR1 SNHLY and CDR2 FYNNEI. Trimming left V 8 bases short and J 0 bases short, with 10 bases between. DNA of the CDR3: TGTGCCAGCCTGGACCCGTTGAACACTGAAGCTTTCTTT. This sequence encodes CASLDPLNTEAFF.

CDR3 protein: CASSQGGRPEAFF. CDR3 bases: TGTGCCAGCAGCCAGGGAGGCCGGCCTGAAGCTTTCTTT. The rearrangement uses TRBV5-4 and TRBJ1-1, with TRBD1 as a possible D gene (5 bases). The CDR3 has 13 amino acids. V was trimmed by 4 bases and J by 6 bases, leaving 13 bases between them. Looked up from germline, CDR1 is SGHNT and CDR2 is YYREEE (reference sequence).

V and J are TRBV2 and TRBJ1-1, with a tentative D call TRBD1 (5 bases). Per the germline V gene, CDR1 is SNHLY and CDR2 is FYNNEI. The CDR3 contains 13 residues. Deletions cut 6 bases from V and 2 bases from J, with 10 bases between. The CDR3 DNA reads TGTGCCAGCAGCTATGACAGAAACACTGAAGCTTTCTTT. Translating it yields CASSYDRNTEAFF.

The chain employs TRBV19 and TRBJ1-5, with a possible D match to TRBD1 (6 bases). Trimming stripped 3 bases from V and 0 bases from J, with 18 bases between. The germline V gene encodes CDR1 LNHDA and CDR2 SQIVND (reference sequence). This CDR3 has 18 amino acids. The CDR3: CASSMRSRGGNSNQPQHF. CDR3 bases: TGTGCCAGTAGTATGAGGAGCAGGGGAGGCAATAGCAATCAGCCCCAGCATTTT.

This clone was detected once. The genes are TRBV5-5 and TRBJ1-1; D is ambiguous. The V and J ends lost 3 bases and 5 bases respectively, with 20 bases between them. CDR3 length: 16 amino acids. CDR1 is SGHKS, CDR2 YYEKEE, per germline (reference sequence). The CDR3 spells CASSSGPPRSGTEAFF. CDR3 nucleotides: TGTGCCAGCAGCTCTGGACCCCCCCGATCGGGGACTGAAGCTTTCTTT. The variable domain in full, completed from reference TRBV5-5 and TRBJ1-1, reads DAGVTQSPTHLIKTRGQQVTLRCSPISGHKSVSWYQQVLGQGPQFIFQYYEKEERGRGNFPDRFSARQFPNYSSELNVNALLLGDSALYLCASSSGPPRSGTEAFFGQGTRLTVV.

The chain uses TRBV25-1 and TRBJ1-6; the match to TRBD1 covers 9 bases. This CDR3 spans 15 amino acids. CDR1 is MGHDK, CDR2 SYGVNS, per germline. V was pared by 4 bases and J by 9 bases, with 7 bases of the junction left unmatched. This CDR3 reads CASSGTGAATSPLHF. The CDR3 DNA sequence: TGTGCCAGCAGTGGGACAGGGGCCGCCACTTCACCCCTCCACTTT.

V usage is TRBV15 and J usage is TRBJ2-1, with TRBD1 identical over 9 bases. The CDR3 is made up of 15 amino acids. Germline trimming cut 3 bases from V and 5 bases from J; bases unmatched to any gene: 5. Germline V gene data show CDR1 as LNHNV and CDR2 as YYDKDF (reference sequence). CDR3 nucleotides: TGTGCCACCAGCAGCCCCCGGGACAGGGACAATGAGCAGTTCTTC. Protein product: CATSSPRDRDNEQFF.

The chain combines TRBV28 with TRBJ2-3; 7 positions match TRBD2. Germline loops: CDR1 MDHEN, CDR2 SYDVKM. Trimming took 2 bases from V and 4 from J; bases not matched to a gene: 12. The CDR3 length is 17 residues. This CDR3 reads CASSLLIAGVGPDTQYF. CDR3 DNA: TGTGCCAGCAGTTTACTGATAGCGGGCGTCGGCCCAGATACGCAGTATTTT.

The rearrangement links TRBV7-5 to TRBJ1-3; the listed D gene, TRBD1, was not tested against the DNA. TRBV7-5 is assigned pseudogene status. The CDR3 length is 16 residues. The CDR3 region is CVRSLKPRGSGNTIYF. For the CDR3, the DNA is TGTGTCAGAAGCTTAAAGCCCAGGGGCTCTGGAAACACCATATATTTT.

The chain uses TRBV30 and TRBJ2-1, with TRBD2 matching 11 bases. The germline V gene encodes CDR1 GTSNPN and CDR2 SVGIG (reference sequence). Trimming at V came to 5 bases and at J to 4 bases, leaving 4 bases not matched to a gene. The CDR3 runs 14 residues. CDR3 nucleotide sequence: TGTGCCTGGGGAACTAGCGGGGGTTACAATGAGCAGTTCTTC. This encodes CAWGTSGGYNEQFF. The whole variable domain, filled in from reference TRBV30 and TRBJ2-1, reads SQTIHQWPATLVQPVGSPLSLECTVEGTSNPNLYWYRQAAGRGLQLLFYSVGIGQISSEVPQNLSASRPQDRQFILSSKKLLLSDSGFYLCAWGTSGGYNEQFFGPGTRLTVL.

The chain employs TRBV4-3 and TRBJ1-1; no clear D. Germline-derived CDR1 and CDR2 are LGHNA and YSLEER. The CDR3 is 13 amino acids. V was clipped by 0 bases and J by 2 bases, with 4 bases between them. CDR3 sequence reads: CASSQDGNTEAFF. DNA of the CDR3: TGCGCCAGCAGCCAAGATGGAAACACTGAAGCTTTCTTT.

V usage is TRBV5-1 and J usage is TRBJ2-6, with 8 bases matching TRBD1. Germline V gene data show CDR1 as SGHRS and CDR2 as YFSETQ. CDR3 length equals 15 residues. J was trimmed by 4 bases and V by 4 bases; bases with no gene match: 4. This CDR3 reads CASSPTGAGANVLTF. The CDR3 nucleotides read TGCGCCAGCAGCCCGACAGGGGCGGGGGCCAACGTCCTGACTTTC.

The genes are TRBV4-3 and TRBJ2-7, with a possible D match to TRBD2 (5 bases). The CDR3 covers 15 residues. Trimming removed 4 bases from V and 2 bases from J, with 15 bases in between. The germline CDR1 and CDR2 sequences are LGHNA and YSLEER. CDR3 amino acids: CASSPAVYRPYEQYF. The CDR3 DNA sequence: TGCGCCAGCAGCCCAGCGGTTTACCGCCCCTACGAGCAGTACTTC.

This clone was picked up a small number of times. CDR3 protein: CASSLAGVHEQYF. In nucleotides, the CDR3 is TGCGCCAGCAGCTTGGCCGGAGTCCACGAGCAGTACTTC. This chain links TRBV5-1 with TRBJ2-7; no reliable D call. Germline V lookup: CDR1 SGHRS, CDR2 YFSETQ. The CDR3 runs 13 residues. V shed 0 bases and J shed 5 bases, with 9 bases lying between them.

This chain connects TRBV5-1 to TRBJ1-2; the match to TRBD1 covers 7 bases. The CDR3 loop spans 16 amino acids. Trimming cost V 0 bases and J 1 base; bases outside gene matches: 6. Germline CDR1 is SGHRS and CDR2 is YFSETQ. As DNA, the CDR3 is TGCGCCAGCAGCTTGGGCAACAGGGGACTTAACTATGGCTACACCTTC. Translated: CASSLGNRGLNYGYTF.

The rearrangement joins TRBV7-2 to TRBJ2-7; D unresolved. V lost 4 bases and J lost 6, with 16 bases in between. This CDR3 region has 14 residues. Per germline, CDR1 SGHTA and CDR2 FQGNSA. The CDR3: CASSYPAQAGEQYF. The DNA of the CDR3 is TGTGCCAGCAGCTATCCGGCCCAGGCAGGCGAGCAGTACTTC.

Here the CDR3 DNA reads TGTGCCAGCAGTGGAGGGGGCTCTGGGGCCAACGTCCTGACTTTC. It is translated as CASSGGGSGANVLTF. The rearrangement joins TRBV6-4 to TRBJ2-6, with D perhaps TRBD1 (6 bases). This CDR3 has 15 residues. The V end was cut by 4 bases, the J end by 0 bases, with 7 bases between. Germline V gene sequence: CDR1 MRHNA, CDR2 SNTAGT.

The chain combines TRBV18 with TRBJ2-7; 9 bases are a match to TRBD1. V dropped 4 bases and J dropped 5; count of bases not matched to a gene: 12. Germline CDR1 KGHSH, CDR2 LQKENI. The CDR3 loop spans 16 amino acids. The CDR3 loop reads CASSLTPGTGSHEQYF. The CDR3 region has the DNA TGTGCCAGCTCACTAACACCCGGGACAGGGAGCCACGAGCAGTACTTC. Full variable domain (outside the CDR3, taken from reference TRBV18 and TRBJ2-7): NAGVMQNPRHLVRRRGQEARLRCSPMKGHSHVYWYRQLPEEGLKFMVYLQKENIIDESGMPKERFSAEFPKEGPSILRIQQVVRGDSAAYFCASSLTPGTGSHEQYFGPGTRLTVT.

The gene calls are TRBV7-2 and TRBJ1-2, with D unclear. The CDR3 totals 14 residues. Germline CDR1 SGHTA, CDR2 FQGNSA. Trimming took 5 bases from V and 7 from J, leaving 17 bases between them. The CDR3 is CASSLPQLQGGYTF. The CDR3 DNA is TGTGCCAGCAGCCTACCACAGCTCCAAGGTGGCTACACCTTC.

DNA for the CDR3: TGTGCCTGGAGCCCCCGGACGGGTGGCTACACCTTC. Translation gives CAWSPRTGGYTF. The gene calls are TRBV30 and TRBJ1-2; D ambiguous. Trimming took 3 bases from V and 7 from J, leaving 12 bases between them. The CDR3 length is 12 residues. CDR1 and CDR2 (germline): GTSNPN, SVGIG (reference sequence).

The chain uses TRBV7-9 and TRBJ1-2, with D hard to call. V was cut by 7 bases and J by 4 bases, with 16 bases left in between. The CDR3 runs to 14 residues. From germline, CDR1 is SEHNR and CDR2 FQNEAQ (reference sequence). The chain's CDR3 is CASTPPAASYGYTF. CDR3 nucleotides: TGTGCCAGCACCCCCCCGGCGGCGAGCTATGGCTACACCTTC.

V gene TRBV11-2 combines with J gene TRBJ1-2; D possibly corresponds to TRBD1 (5 bases). This CDR3 is 15 amino acids long. V lost 5 bases, J lost 12 bases, and 25 bases lay in between. Germline V lookup: CDR1 SGHAT, CDR2 FQNNGV. CDR3 sequence: CASSLIGAEGDEHTF. CDR3 nucleotide sequence: TGTGCCAGCAGCCTAATCGGGGCAGAGGGAGATGAACACACCTTC.

The gene calls are TRBV1 and TRBJ2-5; the D call TRBD2 from the table was never checked on the DNA. TRBV1 is labeled a pseudogene. This CDR3 is built from 15 residues. The CDR3 sequence is CTSRRLAPIQETQYF. The CDR3 DNA reads as TGCACCAGCAGGCGACTAGCGCCGATCCAAGAGACCCAGTACTTC.

V and J are TRBV30 and TRBJ2-4, with TRBD1 identical over 8 bases. The germline gives CDR1 GTSNPN, CDR2 SVGIG (reference sequence). V trimming: 5 bases; J trimming: 0 bases; junction bases outside the gene matches: 0. The CDR3 is 13 amino acids. The CDR3 DNA sequence: TGTGCCTGGGACAGGGGAGCCAAAAACATTCAGTACTTC. Translating it yields CAWDRGAKNIQYF.

The chain is built from TRBV6-1 and TRBJ1-1; D remains unclear. This CDR3 is built from 16 residues. Germline CDR1 reads MNHNS; CDR2 reads SASEGT. V lost 1 base, J lost 1 base, and 13 bases lay in between. Here the CDR3 DNA reads TGTGCCAGCAGTGAAGAAGTCGGACGGGGGAACACTGAAGCTTTCTTT. Translating gives CASSEEVGRGNTEAFF.

The chain employs TRBV19 and TRBJ1-4, with D perhaps matching TRBD1 (6 bases). From germline, CDR1 is LNHDA and CDR2 SQIVND (reference sequence). Trimming removed 6 bases from V and 6 bases from J, with 20 bases in between. The CDR3 is 16 residues long. CDR3 residues: CASRHLPGARDEKLFF. CDR3 bases: TGTGCCAGTAGACACCTCCCAGGGGCAAGAGATGAAAAACTGTTTTTT. The entire variable domain, with the rest obtained from reference TRBV19 and TRBJ1-4, is as follows: DGGITQSPKYLFRKEGQNVTLSCEQNLNHDAMYWYRQDPGQGLRLIYYSQIVNDFQKGDIAEGYSVSREKKESFPLTVTSAQKNPTAFYLCASRHLPGARDEKLFFGSGTQLSVL.

This sequence joins TRBV9 and TRBJ1-3; D not resolved. Between the trimmed V and J ends, which lost 0 bases and 0 bases, there was a span of 7 bases. The germline V gene encodes CDR1 SGDLS and CDR2 YYNGEE. The CDR3 covers 15 residues. CDR3 protein: CASSVDPVSGNTIYF. The CDR3 region has the DNA TGTGCCAGCAGCGTAGACCCGGTCTCTGGAAACACCATATATTTT.

The rearrangement uses TRBV5-1 and TRBJ1-5; D is unclear. Germline V gene data show CDR1 as SGHRS and CDR2 as YFSETQ. CDR3 size: 15 residues. The V gene lost 4 bases and the J gene lost 3 bases, with 14 bases spanning the gap. This CDR3 is CASSPDGRLNQPQHF. The CDR3, as DNA: TGCGCCAGCAGCCCGGACGGCCGGCTCAATCAGCCCCAGCATTTT.

J is TRBJ2-3 and V is TRBV7-2, with TRBD2 matching over 7 bases. CDR1 is SGHTA, CDR2 FQGNSA, per germline. The CDR3 totals 15 residues. V lost 5 bases and J lost 5; bases outside the gene matches: 10. The DNA of the CDR3 is TGTGCCAGCAGCCGACCTTCGGGGGGTCGAGATACGCAGTATTTT. Encoded protein: CASSRPSGGRDTQYF.

In this sample, this clone turned up a few times. The CDR3 sequence: CASSYSDSSSYNEQFF. The CDR3 DNA is TGTGCCAGCAGTTACTCCGACTCGAGCTCCTACAATGAGCAGTTCTTC. The gene calls are TRBV6-5 and TRBJ2-1; D gene ambiguous. CDR1 is MNHEY, CDR2 SVGAGI, per germline. V was pared by 0 bases and J by 0 bases, with 9 bases between. This CDR3 comprises 16 residues.

This clone was recorded only once. The V call is TRBV4-2, the J call TRBJ2-3, with D unresolved. Germline CDR1 LGHNA, CDR2 YNFKEQ. The CDR3 totals 15 residues. Trimming left V 0 bases short and J 2 bases short, with 9 bases between. This CDR3 reads CASSQEGKTTDTQYF. The CDR3 DNA sequence: TGTGCCAGCAGCCAAGAGGGGAAAACCACAGATACGCAGTATTTT.